This TCR beta chain was retrieved from a study of cytomegalovirus exposure and HLA in healthy donors. Vbeta (60) and Jbeta (13) primers were used in the PCR. Clones were sequenced by immunoSEQ multiplex PCR, and TCRdb holds only the in-frame ones, with some missing. The sample yields approximately 88,000 clones, 77% seen once. This clone was counted between two and nine times. The V gene's germline CDR1 is MNHNS and CDR2 SASEGT. The CDR3 extends over 15 amino acids. V was clipped by 2 bases and J by 10 bases; unmatched bases: 12. The V and J genes are TRBV6-1 and TRBJ1-1, with 8 bases aligning to TRBD1. Sequencing was performed on PBMCs. This TCR was sampled from a man aged 25 to 40 in good health and CMV-seronegative. CDR3: CASSELGTGKRGAFF. In nucleotides, the CDR3 is TGTGCCAGCAGTGAACTCGGGACAGGAAAAAGGGGAGCTTTCTTT.